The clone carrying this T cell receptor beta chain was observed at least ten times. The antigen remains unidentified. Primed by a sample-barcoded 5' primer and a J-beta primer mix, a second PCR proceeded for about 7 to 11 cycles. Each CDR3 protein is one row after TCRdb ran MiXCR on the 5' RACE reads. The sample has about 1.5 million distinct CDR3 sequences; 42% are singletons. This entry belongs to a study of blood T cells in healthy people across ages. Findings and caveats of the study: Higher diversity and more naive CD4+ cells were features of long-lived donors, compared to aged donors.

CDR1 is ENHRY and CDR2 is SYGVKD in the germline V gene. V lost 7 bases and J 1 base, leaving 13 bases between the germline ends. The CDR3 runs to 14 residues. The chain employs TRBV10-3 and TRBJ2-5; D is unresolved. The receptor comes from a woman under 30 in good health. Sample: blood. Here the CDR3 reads CAIKDQVLQETQYF. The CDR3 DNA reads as TGTGCCATCAAAGACCAAGTCCTCCAAGAGACCCAGTACTTC.